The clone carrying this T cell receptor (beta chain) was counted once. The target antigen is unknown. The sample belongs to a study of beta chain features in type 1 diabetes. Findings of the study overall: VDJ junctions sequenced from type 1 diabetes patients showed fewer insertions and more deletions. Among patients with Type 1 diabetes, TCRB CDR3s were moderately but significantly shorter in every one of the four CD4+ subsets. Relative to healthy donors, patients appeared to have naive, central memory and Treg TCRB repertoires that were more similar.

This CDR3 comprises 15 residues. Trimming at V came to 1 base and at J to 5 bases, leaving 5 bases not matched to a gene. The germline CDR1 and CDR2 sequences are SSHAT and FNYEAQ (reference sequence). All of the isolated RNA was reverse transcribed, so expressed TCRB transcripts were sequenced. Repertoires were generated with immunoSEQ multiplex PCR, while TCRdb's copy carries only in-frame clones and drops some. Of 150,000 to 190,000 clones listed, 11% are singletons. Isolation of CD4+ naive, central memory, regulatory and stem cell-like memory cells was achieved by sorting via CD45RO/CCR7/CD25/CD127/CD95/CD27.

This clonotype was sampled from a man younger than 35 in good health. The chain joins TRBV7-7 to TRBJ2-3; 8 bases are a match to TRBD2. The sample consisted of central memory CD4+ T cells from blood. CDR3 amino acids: CASSLDGGRRDTQYF. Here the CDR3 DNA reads TGTGCCAGCAGCTTAGATGGCGGGAGGAGAGATACGCAGTATTTT.